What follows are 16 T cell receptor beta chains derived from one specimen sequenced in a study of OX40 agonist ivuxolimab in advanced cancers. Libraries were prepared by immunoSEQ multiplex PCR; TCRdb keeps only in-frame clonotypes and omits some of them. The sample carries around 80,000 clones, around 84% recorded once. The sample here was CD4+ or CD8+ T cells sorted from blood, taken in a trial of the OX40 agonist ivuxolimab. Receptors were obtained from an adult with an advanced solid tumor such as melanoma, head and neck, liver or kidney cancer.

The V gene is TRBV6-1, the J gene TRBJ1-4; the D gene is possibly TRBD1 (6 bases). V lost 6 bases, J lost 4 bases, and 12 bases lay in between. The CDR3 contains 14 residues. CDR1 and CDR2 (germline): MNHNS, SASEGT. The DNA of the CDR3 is TGTGCCAGCAGGAGGACAGTAGATAATGAAAAACTGTTTTTT. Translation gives CASRRTVDNEKLFF.

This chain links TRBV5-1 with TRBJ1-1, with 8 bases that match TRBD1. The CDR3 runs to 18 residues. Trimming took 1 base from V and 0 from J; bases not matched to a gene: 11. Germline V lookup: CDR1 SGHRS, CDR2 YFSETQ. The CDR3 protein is CASSLTFTGGVMNTEAFF. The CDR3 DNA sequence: TGCGCCAGCAGCTTGACCTTTACAGGGGGAGTTATGAACACTGAAGCTTTCTTT.

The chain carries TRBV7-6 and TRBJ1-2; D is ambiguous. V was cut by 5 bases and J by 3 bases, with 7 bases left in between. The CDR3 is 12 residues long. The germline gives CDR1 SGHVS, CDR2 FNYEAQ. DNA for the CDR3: TGTGCCAGCAGCCTTGGTGACTATGGCTACACCTTC. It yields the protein CASSLGDYGYTF.

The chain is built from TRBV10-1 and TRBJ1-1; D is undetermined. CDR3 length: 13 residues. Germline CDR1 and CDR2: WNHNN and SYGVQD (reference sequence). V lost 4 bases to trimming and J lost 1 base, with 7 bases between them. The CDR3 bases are TGCGCCAGCAGTGCTTTTGCGAACACTGAAGCTTTCTTT. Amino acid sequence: CASSAFANTEAFF.

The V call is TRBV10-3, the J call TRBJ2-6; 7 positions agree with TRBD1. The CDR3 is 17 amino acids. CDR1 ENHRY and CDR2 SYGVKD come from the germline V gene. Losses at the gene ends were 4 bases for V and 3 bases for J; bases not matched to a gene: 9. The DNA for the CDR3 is TGTGCCATCAGTGGGGGCGAGGGGGCTGGTGGGGCCAACGTCCTGACTTTC. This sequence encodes CAISGGEGAGGANVLTF.

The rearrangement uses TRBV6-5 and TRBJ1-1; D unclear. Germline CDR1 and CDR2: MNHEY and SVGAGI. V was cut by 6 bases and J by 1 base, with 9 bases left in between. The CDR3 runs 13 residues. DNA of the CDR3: TGTGCCAGCAGCCCCCCCCAGAACACTGAAGCTTTCTTT. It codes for CASSPPQNTEAFF.

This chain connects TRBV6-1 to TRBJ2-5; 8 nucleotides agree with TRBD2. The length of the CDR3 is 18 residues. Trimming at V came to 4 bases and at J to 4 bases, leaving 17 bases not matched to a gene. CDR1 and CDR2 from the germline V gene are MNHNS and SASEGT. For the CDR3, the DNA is TGTGCCAGCAGTGTCTCTCCGGGGGGGCCAGGATTTGGAGAGACCCAGTACTTC. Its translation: CASSVSPGGPGFGETQYF.

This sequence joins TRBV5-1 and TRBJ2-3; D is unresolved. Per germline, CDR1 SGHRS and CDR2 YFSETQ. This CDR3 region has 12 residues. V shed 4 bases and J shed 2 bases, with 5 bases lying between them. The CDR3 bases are TGCGCCAGCAGCCTCCTCACAGATACGCAGTATTTT. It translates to CASSLLTDTQYF.

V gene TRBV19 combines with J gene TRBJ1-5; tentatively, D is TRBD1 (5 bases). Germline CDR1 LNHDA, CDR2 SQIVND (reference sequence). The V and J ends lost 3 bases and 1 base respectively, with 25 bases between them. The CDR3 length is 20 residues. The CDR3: CASSIPSGPAGPASNQPQHF. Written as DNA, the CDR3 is TGTGCCAGTAGTATCCCAAGCGGCCCCGCAGGGCCAGCGAGCAATCAGCCCCAGCATTTT.

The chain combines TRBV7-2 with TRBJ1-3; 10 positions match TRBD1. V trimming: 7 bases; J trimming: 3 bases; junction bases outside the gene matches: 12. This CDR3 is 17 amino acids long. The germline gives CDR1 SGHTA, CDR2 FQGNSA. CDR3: CASIRGPGQGFGNTIYF. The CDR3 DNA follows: TGTGCCAGCATTAGGGGACCGGGACAGGGGTTTGGAAACACCATATATTTT.

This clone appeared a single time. In DNA form, the CDR3 reads TGTGCCAGCAGTGAAGGGTGGAGTAGTCGCACCGGGGAGCTGTTTTTT. Protein product: CASSEGWSSRTGELFF. The chain recombines TRBV6-1 with TRBJ2-2; D remains ambiguous. The CDR3 contains 16 residues. Germline V gene lookup returns CDR1 MNHNS and CDR2 SASEGT. V was trimmed by 1 base and J by 4 bases, leaving 13 bases between them.

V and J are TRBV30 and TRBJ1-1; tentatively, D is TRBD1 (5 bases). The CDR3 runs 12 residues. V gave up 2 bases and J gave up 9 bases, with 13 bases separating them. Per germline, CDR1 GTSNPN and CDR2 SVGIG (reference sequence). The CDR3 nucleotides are TGTGCCTGGAGTAAGAGGCTGGGACAAGCTTTCTTT. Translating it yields CAWSKRLGQAFF.

CDR3 bases: TGTGCCAGCAGCCGACAGGGGTGGGGAAACACCATATATTTT. The encoded protein is CASSRQGWGNTIYF. The chain has TRBV6-5 and TRBJ1-3; 8 nucleotides align to TRBD1. The CDR3 runs 14 residues. Germline V gene data show CDR1 as MNHEY and CDR2 as SVGAGI. With V trimmed by 6 bases and J by 4 bases, 5 bases remained unmatched.

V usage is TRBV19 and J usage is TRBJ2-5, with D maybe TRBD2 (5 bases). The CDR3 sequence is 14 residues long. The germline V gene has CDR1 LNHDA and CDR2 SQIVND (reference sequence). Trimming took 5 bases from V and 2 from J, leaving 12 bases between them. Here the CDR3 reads CASSSGSIQETQYF. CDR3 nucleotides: TGTGCCAGTAGTTCTGGGAGCATACAAGAGACCCAGTACTTC.

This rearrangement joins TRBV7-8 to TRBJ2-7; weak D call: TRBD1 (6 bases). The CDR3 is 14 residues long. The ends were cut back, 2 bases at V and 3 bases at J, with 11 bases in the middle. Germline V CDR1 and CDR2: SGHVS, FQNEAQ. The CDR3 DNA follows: TGTGCCAGCAGCTTATCGACAGGCCACTACGAGCAGTACTTC. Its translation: CASSLSTGHYEQYF. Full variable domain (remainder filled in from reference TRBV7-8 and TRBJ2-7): GAGVSQSPRYKVAKRGQDVALRCDPISGHVSLFWYQQALGQGPEFLTYFQNEAQLDKSGLPSDRFFAERPEGSVSTLKIQRTQQEDSAVYLCASSLSTGHYEQYFGPGTRLTVT.

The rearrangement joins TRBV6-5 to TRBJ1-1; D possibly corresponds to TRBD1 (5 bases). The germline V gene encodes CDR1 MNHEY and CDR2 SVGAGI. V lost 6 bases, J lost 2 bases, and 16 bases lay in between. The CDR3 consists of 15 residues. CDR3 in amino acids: CASRGVLVGNTEAFF. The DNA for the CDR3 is TGTGCCAGCAGGGGGGTATTAGTCGGTAACACTGAAGCTTTCTTT.